This T cell receptor beta chain was sequenced in a study of cytomegalovirus exposure and HLA in healthy donors (dated by TCRdb to about 2017). About the full investigation: An earlier analysis of 587 of the donors reported about 280 Gb of sequence data and 95 million to 140 million unique TCR beta sequences obtained from about 179 million T cells. An early release covering roughly 640 HLA-typed donors comprised 250 to 350 gigabases of sequencing data and approximately 85 million unique TCR sequences. Of the approximately 400 genotyped donors, 81% were placed in the genetic ancestry cluster associated with self-reported Caucasian donors. The study aimed to test whether cataloging public T cell receptors could reveal signatures of past pathogen exposure. The study profiled the T cell repertoires of hundreds of subjects by immunosequencing and related them to cytomegalovirus serostatus. A separate validation cohort of over 95 different subjects was used in addition to the 666-subject first cohort. High-throughput TCR immunosequencing, statistical association of individual TCRs with disease status, and machine learning were combined to predict cytomegalovirus infection status. In a later analysis, previously published TCR beta repertoires from more than 500 donors were re-analyzed and high-resolution HLA genotyping was added so that TCR occurrence patterns could be studied. The later analysis used no new phenotypic data to find candidate immune exposures, relying instead on TCR beta sequences and their occurrence across donors. An earlier analysis of some 500 of the donors applied high-throughput TCR beta sequencing to assess whether each TCR beta V gene segment acted as functional or pseudogenic. Donor age, sex, ethnicity and CMV serostatus were collected together with the repertoire data. A later genetic analysis took genome-wide SNP genotypes for about three fifths of the roughly 700 donors and used that subset as a discovery cohort. All discovery cohort repertoires had been generated on a single sequencing platform. Class I and class II HLA loci were covered by the typing at four-digit resolution. Typing coverage differed by locus: A, B, C, DRB1 and DQB1 were typed in roughly 620-640 donors, DQA1 in about 560, DPA1 in 600 to 610, and DPB1 in roughly 450. About five DR-DQ haplotypes were treated as single units for association and clustering because of strong linkage in the cohort. Across some 400 genotyped donors of the cohort, an average of about 250,000 unique TCR beta nucleotide sequences per donor were sequenced, and roughly 20% of those sequences were non-productive.

The library was made by the immunoSEQ multiplex PCR assay. A mixture of 60 forward primers for TCR Vbeta segments and 13 reverse primers for TCR Jbeta segments was used in the multiplex PCR. The CDR3 region of rearranged TCR beta genes was amplified from genomic DNA by a multiplex PCR assay. Amplified TCR beta libraries were sequenced as 87-base-pair reads on the Illumina HiSeq System. The study's processing was this. A later analysis counted about 76 million unique TCR beta chains across the 550 to 800 repertoires, and roughly 9.9 million of these chains were shared by at least two donors. Raw reads were error-corrected and collapsed into unique sequences with a nearest-neighbor algorithm that merged closely related sequences to remove PCR and sequencing errors. To assign V, D and J gene segments, CDR3 sequences were aligned to IMGT reference sequences. Each retained sequence needed at least a six-nucleotide match to both a V gene segment and a J gene segment. Rearrangements were called productive when the CDR3 lacked stop codons and stayed in frame with V and J; all others were non-productive. CDR3 was defined according to IMGT convention as the region running from the second conserved V-encoded cysteine to the conserved J-encoded phenylalanine. Sequences without an unambiguous match to a single V gene segment were excluded from the earlier analysis of a few hundred of the donors. An earlier analysis of some 610 of the donors called V segments functional above 56.7% productive rearrangements and segregating when the between-donor standard deviation exceeded 5%. To diagnose cytomegalovirus status from the catalog of TCR beta chain sequences, a statistical classification framework was built. In a later analysis, TCR nucleotide sequences were compared against IMGT/GENE-DB human TR gene sequences so that V and J genes could be assigned. The TCRdist pipeline was used in a later analysis to assign CDR3 sequences and most-parsimonious VDJ recombination scenarios. In a later analysis, each TCR beta chain was defined by its CDR3 amino acid sequence together with its V-gene family, and reads lacking a unique V-gene family were excluded. A later analysis removed 600 or so highly shared, low-generation-probability nucleotide sequences to deal with suspected cross-contamination and a sequencing artifact. In a later analysis, a clonal expansion index for each public chain was calculated from normalized within-repertoire ranks of inferred template counts. A later analysis computed generation probabilities with a VDJ recombination model fitted to out-of-frame rearrangements, and checked the results against IGoR. In a later analysis, hypergeometric tests were used to score TCR-TCR, TCR-HLA and TCR-CMV co-occurrence, with a repertoire-size bias correction applied to TCR pairs. A later analysis estimated false discovery rates by permuting HLA or CMV assignments 20 times. In a later analysis, co-occurring TCRs were grouped using DBSCAN, and TCRdist sequence similarity was added for clustering within HLA-allele-positive subsets. Repertoires with fewer than 30,000 or more than 120,000 public chains, plus five repertoires with anomalous nucleotide sharing, were excluded from co-occurrence clustering. Here the immuneACCESS table is served through TCRdb, limited to in-frame sequences with V and J called. Missing clones are a known gap in these copies; in checked studies unresolved V genes cover under half, and the rest lacks a known reason. That table furnishes V, J and clone size, whereas the DNA furnished D and trimming. This sample comprises about 160,000 clones, around four fifths of them detected only once. Roughly 1.2% of the sample is held by the ten biggest clonotypes.

From its cysteine to its phenylalanine, the CDR3 spans 17 amino acids. Kept here is only the CDR3 DNA, which spans 51 bases and is read in frame from base 1. The germline V gene gives CDR1 as LGHNA and CDR2 as YSLEER. V is pruned by 2 bases and J by 9 bases, leaving 11 bases of the junction without a gene match. The cohort consisted of 666 healthy bone marrow donors. At the time of sampling, all cohort members were nominally healthy, though unrecorded immune exposures were likely present. The donor was CMV seronegative and was included in the group of 352 seronegative cohort members. A peripheral blood sample was collected from each donor, and TCR beta sequencing was performed on peripheral blood mononuclear cells. Genomic DNA extraction from the blood cell samples was performed with the Qiagen DNeasy Blood Extraction Kit. Comment on this clone: The clone's antigen remains unknown. No qualities accompany the bases; no much larger clone lies one base away.

The paper as a whole reports these results and caveats: For the cohort, immune exposure information was limited to CMV serostatus. In a later genetic analysis, fewer N-insertions in productive TCRs were reported among donors in an Asian-associated ancestry cluster than the 666-donor mean. A further reported finding was that TCR beta sequences accurately predicted the HLA-A and HLA-B alleles for most subjects in the first cohort. The study listed 164 TCR beta chains as associated with cytomegalovirus. Compared with equally common non-associated chains, HLA-associated TCR beta chains in a later analysis were more clonally expanded and had lower generation probabilities. The sequencing pipeline was judged likely to have produced a cluster of highly shared sequence variants as a technical artifact. The classifier was reported to diagnose cytomegalovirus status with high specificity and sensitivity in both the original and validation cohorts. The earlier analysis of approximately 560 of the donors excluded 15 to 20 rarely observed V segments, including chromosome 9 orphons, because counts were too low. Broadly in line with IMGT annotations, most TCR beta V segments showed up in productive rearrangements about 87% or about 30% of the time in an earlier analysis of approximately 600 of the donors. Only TCR beta chains were sequenced in this cohort, and the absence of alpha or paired-chain data limited detectable features. A few of the identified cytomegalovirus-associated TCR beta chains were confirmed in vitro to be specific for cytomegalovirus antigens. Some IMGT-functional V segments, including TRBV6-2 and TRBV6-3, could not be told apart with the 87-base-pair reads, so those segments were excluded. According to a later analysis, parvovirus B19, influenza, CMV and Epstein-Barr virus appeared linked to several top co-occurrence clusters. Most TCR sequences were seen in very few donors, while some public TCRs were found in many individuals. According to a later analysis, most CMV-associated TCR beta chains appeared to be HLA-restricted, and the HLA associations seemed to be driven largely by CMV exposure. Sequencing depth was assumed to be roughly uniform across donors in the presence/absence analyses, though that assumption may not hold. When HLA alleles, especially DR and DQ, strongly co-occurred, TCR associations were difficult to assign to individual alleles. HLA typing was unavailable for some donors at each locus, so association tests used only the typed subset. A later analysis associated around 16,000 TCR beta sequences with specific HLA alleles at a false discovery rate of 0.05. In a later genetic analysis, a missense DCLRE1C variant was associated with V-gene and J-gene trimming of TCR beta chains, and the association was replicated in an independent cohort. It was suggested by the authors that the approach could potentially be generalized to other disease states and immunological phenotypes. In a later analysis, the rate of TCR association differed among HLA loci, with DRB1 alleles having the most associated TCRs and HLA-C alleles having the fewest. Linkage disequilibrium might explain the correlated functional status among segregating V segments, but an unknown experimental factor could not be ruled out.

The chain is assembled from TRBV4-3 and TRBJ2-1; 12 central bases correspond to TRBD2. Source material: PBMCs. This TCR was recovered from a woman between 45 and 65 years old in good health and CMV-seronegative. The DNA sequence reads TGCGCCAGCAGCCAACCCCCGACTAGCGGGGGCCGGGGTGAGCAGTTCTTC. It is translated as CASSQPPTSGGRGEQFF.